A selection of T cell receptor beta chains follows, all from one sample in a study of T cell clonotyping in hematopoietic cell transplantation. TCRdb keeps only in-frame clones here, not all; method: immunoSEQ multiplex PCR. The table shows 10,000 to 11,000 clones, with roughly 91% occurring only once. The starting material was peripheral blood mononuclear cells, obtained before stem cell transplant. These receptors were taken from a woman between 50 and 59 years old with chronic myeloid leukemia. Some clones in this sample may be carry-over from other donors' samples. Each CDR3 is given with its conserved first and last residue. Each record gives: V gene, J gene, D gene, clone size, CDR3 protein, CDR3 DNA. A D gene is named only where the DNA matches it firmly. Clone size, where shown, is once, few, many, or a class for clones that have expanded.

TRBV5-6	TRBJ2-3	.	.	CASSLEATDTQYF	TGTGCCAGCAGCTTGGAGGCCACAGATACGCAGTATTTT
TRBV4-2	TRBJ1-2	.	.	CASSSGYGYTF	TGTGCCAGCAGCAGTGGCTATGGCTACACCTTC
TRBV5-1	TRBJ2-5	TRBD2	.	CASSVDGLASQETQYF	TGCGCCAGCAGCGTGGATGGACTAGCGTCGCAAGAGACCCAGTACTTC
TRBV5-1	TRBJ2-1	TRBD2	.	CASSLVTSGANEQFF	TGCGCCAGCAGCTTAGTAACTAGCGGGGCCAATGAGCAGTTCTTC
TRBV30	TRBJ2-7	.	.	CAWSVGNSYEQYF	TGTGCCTGGAGTGTCGGCAACTCCTACGAGCAGTACTTC
TRBV7-9	TRBJ2-7	TRBD1	few	CASTVGQGPHEQYF	TGTGCCAGCACCGTAGGACAGGGGCCCCACGAGCAGTACTTC
TRBV2	TRBJ2-1	TRBD2	.	CASSGLAGEISFF	TGTGCCAGCAGTGGCTTAGCGGGGGAGATATCGTTCTTC
TRBV28	TRBJ1-5	TRBD1	.	CASSLVGGSNQPQHF	TGTGCCAGCAGTTTAGTAGGGGGCAGCAATCAGCCCCAGCATTTT
TRBV28	TRBJ2-7	TRBD1	.	CASSDRDRVSYEQYF	TGTGCCAGCAGCGATCGGGACAGGGTTTCCTACGAGCAGTACTTC
TRBV2	TRBJ1-5	TRBD1	.	CASREGASPQHF	TGTGCCAGCAGGGAGGGGGCGTCACCCCAGCATTTT
TRBV10-3	TRBJ1-3	.	.	CAIMVDSSGNTIYF	TGTGCCATCATGGTCGATTCCTCTGGAAACACCATATATTTT
TRBV29-1	TRBJ2-2	.	.	CSVKDSKRTGELFF	TGCAGCGTCAAGGACAGTAAACGCACCGGGGAGCTGTTTTTT
TRBV7-8	TRBJ2-4	.	.	CASSLDQRGGTPFQYF	TGTGCCAGCAGCCTCGACCAGAGGGGGGGGACCCCATTTCAGTACTTC
TRBV30	TRBJ2-7	.	.	CAWSWSPPYEQYF	TGTGCCTGGAGTTGGTCCCCACCCTACGAGCAGTACTTC
TRBV6-6	TRBJ1-1	.	.	CASSVTDGLNTEAFF	TGTGCCAGCAGTGTCACGGACGGATTGAACACTGAAGCTTTCTTT
TRBV19	TRBJ1-1	.	.	CASSIGRNTEAFF	TGTGCCAGTAGTATTGGGAGGAACACTGAAGCTTTCTTT
TRBV20-1	TRBJ2-5	.	.	CSARHLETQYF	TGCAGTGCTCGGCACCTAGAGACCCAGTACTTC
TRBV2	TRBJ1-5	.	.	CASKEQGGNQPQHF	TGTGCCAGCAAAGAACAGGGAGGCAATCAGCCCCAGCATTTT
TRBV4-3	TRBJ2-1	TRBD2	.	CASSQDLASGEVLNEQFF	TGCGCCAGCAGCCAAGATCTCGCTAGCGGGGAGGTGTTAAATGAGCAGTTCTTC
TRBV15	TRBJ1-2	.	.	CATSRDLGIQGYTF	TGTGCCACCAGCAGAGATCTGGGGATTCAGGGCTACACCTTC
TRBV6-5	TRBJ2-1	.	.	CASSYSFSDNEQFF	TGTGCCAGCAGTTACTCTTTCTCAGACAATGAGCAGTTCTTC
TRBV7-6	TRBJ2-2	TRBD2	.	CASSLVSGVGELFF	TGTGCCAGCAGCTTAGTAAGCGGGGTCGGGGAGCTGTTTTTT
TRBV20-1	TRBJ2-1	.	once	CSARRINEQFF	TGCAGTGCTAGGCGTATCAATGAGCAGTTCTTC
TRBV7-8	TRBJ1-1	.	.	CASSPAHTEAFF	TGTGCCAGCAGCCCTGCTCATACTGAAGCTTTCTTT
TRBV30	TRBJ1-2	.	.	CAFDNYEAPNYGYTF	TGTGCCTTTGACAACTATGAGGCTCCTAACTATGGCTACACCTTC
TRBV20-1	TRBJ1-1	.	.	CSASRDTEAFF	TGCAGTGCTAGCAGGGACACTGAAGCTTTCTTT
TRBV28	TRBJ2-7	.	.	CASSFFGPRSYEQYF	TGTGCCAGCAGTTTTTTTGGACCGCGCTCCTACGAGCAGTACTTC
TRBV7-2	TRBJ2-7	.	few	CASSLDVYEQYF	TGTGCCAGCAGCCTCGACGTCTACGAGCAGTACTTC
TRBV16	TRBJ1-4	.	.	CASSQSGTNEKLFF	TGTGCCAGCAGCCAATCTGGGACTAATGAAAAACTGTTTTTT
TRBV5-1	TRBJ2-2	.	.	CASSLGGANTGELFF	TGCGCCAGCAGCTTGGGGGGGGCGAACACCGGGGAGCTGTTTTTT
TRBV6-1	TRBJ2-1	TRBD2	few	CASSESLAGYNEQFF	TGTGCCAGCAGTGAATCACTAGCGGGGTACAATGAGCAGTTCTTC
TRBV28	TRBJ2-7	TRBD1	.	CASSLTGSYEQYF	TGTGCCAGCAGTTTGACAGGGTCCTACGAGCAGTACTTC
TRBV9	TRBJ1-2	TRBD1	.	CASSAEPTGGYGYTF	TGTGCCAGCAGCGCCGAGCCCACAGGGGGCTATGGCTACACCTTC
TRBV5-4	TRBJ2-5	TRBD2	.	CASRLASGRAETQYF	TGTGCCAGCCGCTTGGCTAGCGGGAGGGCCGAGACCCAGTACTTC
TRBV7-9	TRBJ2-3	TRBD1	.	CASGPGTADTQYF	TGTGCCAGCGGGCCAGGGACAGCAGATACGCAGTATTTT
TRBV9	TRBJ1-2	.	.	CASSTQYGYTF	TGTGCCAGCAGCACTCAGTATGGCTACACCTTC
TRBV7-2	TRBJ2-7	.	.	CASSLLSEQYF	TGTGCCAGCAGCTTACTTTCCGAGCAGTACTTC
TRBV6-1	TRBJ2-3	TRBD2	.	CASSVTRTSGLWTDTQYF	TGTGCCAGCAGTGTAACCCGAACTAGCGGACTTTGGACAGATACGCAGTATTTT
TRBV15	TRBJ2-4	.	once	CATSRDRGKNIQYF	TGTGCCACCAGCAGAGATCGGGGCAAAAACATTCAGTACTTC
TRBV5-4	TRBJ2-7	TRBD1	.	CASSLGVDRVAIYEQYF	TGTGCCAGCAGCTTGGGCGTAGACAGGGTAGCTATCTACGAGCAGTACTTC
TRBV12-1	TRBJ1-1	.	.	CASSTRDRGQNTEAFF	TGTGCCAGCAGCACCCGGGACAGGGGGCAAAACACTGAAGCTTTCTTT
TRBV7-9	TRBJ1-3	.	.	CASSGHRASGNTIYF	TGTGCCAGCAGCGGGCACAGGGCGTCTGGAAACACCATATATTTT
TRBV2	TRBJ2-3	TRBD2	once	CASSEIGLAGGDTQYF	TGTGCCAGCAGTGAAATTGGGCTAGCGGGAGGAGATACGCAGTATTTT
TRBV6-4	TRBJ1-1	.	.	CASSDSPEDTEAFF	TGTGCCAGCAGTGACTCGCCGGAGGACACTGAAGCTTTCTTT
TRBV6-1	TRBJ1-5	.	.	CASSEAGNSNQPQHF	TGTGCCAGCAGTGAAGCAGGTAATAGCAATCAGCCCCAGCATTTT
TRBV28	TRBJ1-1	TRBD1	.	CASSFRGRGRDTEAFF	TGTGCCAGCAGTTTTCGGGGCAGGGGGCGCGACACTGAAGCTTTCTTT
TRBV29-1	TRBJ2-3	TRBD2	.	CSVEVGSSGGTDTQYF	TGCAGCGTTGAAGTTGGATCTAGCGGGGGCACAGATACGCAGTATTTT
TRBV11-2	TRBJ1-1	.	.	CASSRAGRGEAFF	TGTGCCAGCAGCCGGGCTGGGCGGGGTGAAGCTTTCTTT
TRBV10-3	TRBJ2-5	.	.	CAISEGARSSSSETQYF	TGTGCCATCAGTGAGGGGGCCAGAAGCTCCTCCTCAGAGACCCAGTACTTC
TRBV28	TRBJ1-3	.	.	CASSLDGSSGNTIYF	TGTGCCAGCAGTTTAGACGGGAGCTCTGGAAACACCATATATTTT
TRBV4-3	TRBJ2-7	.	.	CASSQDEGGTAYEQYF	TGCGCCAGCAGCCAAGATGAAGGAGGGACAGCATACGAGCAGTACTTC
TRBV28	TRBJ2-5	.	.	CASSLGGAGETQYF	TGTGCCAGCAGTTTAGGCGGGGCAGGGGAGACCCAGTACTTC
TRBV28	TRBJ2-1	.	.	CASPPVGGATYNEQFF	TGTGCCAGCCCCCCAGTGGGGGGAGCGACATACAATGAGCAGTTCTTC
TRBV5-1	TRBJ2-2	.	.	CASSLGGSNTGELFF	TGCGCCAGCAGCTTGGGAGGATCGAACACCGGGGAGCTGTTTTTT
TRBV2	TRBJ2-4	.	few	CASSEALQGLGNIQYF	TGTGCCAGCAGTGAAGCGCTTCAAGGATTAGGAAACATTCAGTACTTC
TRBV5-1	TRBJ2-7	.	.	CASSWDGYYEQYF	TGCGCCAGCAGCTGGGACGGATACTACGAGCAGTACTTC
TRBV20-1	TRBJ2-7	.	.	CSARAPIEQYF	TGCAGTGCTAGAGCTCCTATCGAGCAGTACTTC
TRBV11-1	TRBJ2-1	TRBD2	.	CASRGGLADNEQFF	TGTGCCAGTCGAGGGGGACTAGCGGACAATGAGCAGTTCTTC
TRBV9	TRBJ2-3	.	.	CASSVDSGADTQYF	TGTGCCAGCAGCGTAGACTCAGGGGCGGATACGCAGTATTTT
TRBV27	TRBJ2-7	TRBD2	once	CASSGQREGYEQYF	TGTGCCAGCAGTGGACAGCGGGAGGGATACGAGCAGTACTTC